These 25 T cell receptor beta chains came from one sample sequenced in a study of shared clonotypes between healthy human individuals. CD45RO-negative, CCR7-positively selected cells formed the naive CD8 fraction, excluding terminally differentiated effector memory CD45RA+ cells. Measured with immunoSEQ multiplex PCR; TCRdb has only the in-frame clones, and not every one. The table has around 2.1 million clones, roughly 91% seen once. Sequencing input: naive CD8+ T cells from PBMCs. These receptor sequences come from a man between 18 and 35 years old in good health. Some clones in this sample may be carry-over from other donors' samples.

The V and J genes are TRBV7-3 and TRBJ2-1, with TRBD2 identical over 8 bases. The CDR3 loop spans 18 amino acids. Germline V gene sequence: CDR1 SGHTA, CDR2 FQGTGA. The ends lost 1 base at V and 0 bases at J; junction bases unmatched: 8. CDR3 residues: CASSLRARSGSSYNEQFF. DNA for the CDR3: TGTGCCAGCAGCTTAAGGGCCCGCAGCGGGAGCTCCTACAATGAGCAGTTCTTC.

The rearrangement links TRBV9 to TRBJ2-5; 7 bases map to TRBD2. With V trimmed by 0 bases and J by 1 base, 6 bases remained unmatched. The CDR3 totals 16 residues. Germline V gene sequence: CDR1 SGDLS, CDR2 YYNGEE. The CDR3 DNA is TGTGCCAGCAGCGTAGGGTTGCGGGAGAGCCAAGAGACCCAGTACTTC. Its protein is CASSVGLRESQETQYF. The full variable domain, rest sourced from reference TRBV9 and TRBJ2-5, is DSGVTQTPKHLITATGQRVTLRCSPRSGDLSVYWYQQSLDQGLQFLIQYYNGEERAKGNILERFSAQQFPDLHSELNLSSLELGDSALYFCASSVGLRESQETQYFGPGTRLLVL.

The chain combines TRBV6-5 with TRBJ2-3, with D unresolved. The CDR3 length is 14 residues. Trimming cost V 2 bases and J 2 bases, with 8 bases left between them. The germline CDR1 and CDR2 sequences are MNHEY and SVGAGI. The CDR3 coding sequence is TGTGCCAGCAGTTACAGCCCGAACACAGATACGCAGTATTTT. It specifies CASSYSPNTDTQYF.

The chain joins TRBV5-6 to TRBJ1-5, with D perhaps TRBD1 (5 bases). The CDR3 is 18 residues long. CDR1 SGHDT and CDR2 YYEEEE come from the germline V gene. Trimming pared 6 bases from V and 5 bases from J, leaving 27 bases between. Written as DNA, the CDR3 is TGTGCCAGCACCCCCGAGAAGGAACTCAGGGAGGGTTATCAGCCCCAGCATTTT. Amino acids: CASTPEKELREGYQPQHF. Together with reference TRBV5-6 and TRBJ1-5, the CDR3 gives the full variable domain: DAGVTQSPTHLIKTRGQQVTLRCSPKSGHDTVSWYQQALGQGPQFIFQYYEEEERQRGNFPDRFSGHQFPNYSSELNVNALLLGDSALYLCASTPEKELREGYQPQHFGDGTRLSIL.

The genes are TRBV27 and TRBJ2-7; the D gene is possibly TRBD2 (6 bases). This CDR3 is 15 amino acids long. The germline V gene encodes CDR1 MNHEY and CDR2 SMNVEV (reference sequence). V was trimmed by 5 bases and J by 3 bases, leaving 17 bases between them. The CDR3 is CASSPGVRGFYEQYF. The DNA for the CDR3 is TGTGCCAGCAGTCCGGGGGTCCGGGGGTTCTACGAGCAGTACTTC.

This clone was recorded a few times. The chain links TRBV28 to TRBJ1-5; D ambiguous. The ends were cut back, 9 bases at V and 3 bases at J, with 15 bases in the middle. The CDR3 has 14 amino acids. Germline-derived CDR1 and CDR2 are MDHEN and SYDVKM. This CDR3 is CASSERQLNQPQHF. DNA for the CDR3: TGTGCCAGTAGCGAGCGGCAGCTCAATCAGCCCCAGCATTTT.

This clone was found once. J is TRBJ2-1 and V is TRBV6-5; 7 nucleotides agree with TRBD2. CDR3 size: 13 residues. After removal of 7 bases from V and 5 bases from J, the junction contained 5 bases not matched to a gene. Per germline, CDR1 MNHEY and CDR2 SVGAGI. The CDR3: CASTQAGHNEQFF. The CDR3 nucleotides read TGTGCCAGCACCCAAGCGGGGCACAATGAGCAGTTCTTC.

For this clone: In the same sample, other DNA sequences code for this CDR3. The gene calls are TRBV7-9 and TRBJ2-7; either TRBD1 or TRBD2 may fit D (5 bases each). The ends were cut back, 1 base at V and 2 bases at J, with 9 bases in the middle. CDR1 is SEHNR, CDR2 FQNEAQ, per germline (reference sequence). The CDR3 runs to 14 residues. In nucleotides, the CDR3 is TGTGCCAGCAGCTTAGGGGACCGGACCTACGAGCAGTACTTC. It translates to CASSLGDRTYEQYF.

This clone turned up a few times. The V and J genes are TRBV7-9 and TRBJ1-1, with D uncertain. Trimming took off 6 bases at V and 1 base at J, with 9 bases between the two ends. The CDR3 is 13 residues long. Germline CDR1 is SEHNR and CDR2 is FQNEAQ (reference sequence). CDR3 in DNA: TGTGCCAGCAGATCGGACGGGAACACTGAAGCTTTCTTT. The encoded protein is CASRSDGNTEAFF.

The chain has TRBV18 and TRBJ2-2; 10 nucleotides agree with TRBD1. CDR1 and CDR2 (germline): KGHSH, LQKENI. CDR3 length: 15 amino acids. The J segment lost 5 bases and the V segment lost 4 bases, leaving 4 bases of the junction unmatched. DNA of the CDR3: TGTGCCAGCTCACTCGACAGGGGGCTAACCGGGGAGCTGTTTTTT. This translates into CASSLDRGLTGELFF.

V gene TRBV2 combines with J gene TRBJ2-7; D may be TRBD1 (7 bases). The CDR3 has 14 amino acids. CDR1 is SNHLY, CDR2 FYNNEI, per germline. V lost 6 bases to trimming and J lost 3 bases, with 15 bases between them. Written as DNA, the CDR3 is TGTGCCAGCAGGGGAAGGGGGGACAGCTACGAGCAGTACTTC. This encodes CASRGRGDSYEQYF. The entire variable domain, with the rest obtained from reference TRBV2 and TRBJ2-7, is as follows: EPEVTQTPSHQVTQMGQEVILRCVPISNHLYFYWYRQILGQKVEFLVSFYNNEISEKSEIFDDQFSVERPDGSNFTLKIRSTKLEDSAMYFCASRGRGDSYEQYFGPGTRLTVT.

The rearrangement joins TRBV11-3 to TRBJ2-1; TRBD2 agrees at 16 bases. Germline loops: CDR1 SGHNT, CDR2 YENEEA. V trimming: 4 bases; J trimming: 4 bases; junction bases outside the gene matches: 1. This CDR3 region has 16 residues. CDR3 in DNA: TGTGCCAGCAGCTGGGGACTAGCGGGAGGGTACAATGAGCAGTTCTTC. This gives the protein CASSWGLAGGYNEQFF.

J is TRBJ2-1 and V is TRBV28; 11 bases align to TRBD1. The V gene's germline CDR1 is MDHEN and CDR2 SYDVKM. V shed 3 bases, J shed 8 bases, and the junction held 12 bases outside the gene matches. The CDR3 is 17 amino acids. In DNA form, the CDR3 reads TGTGCCAGCAGTTTCCCCTATCGGACAGGGGGCAAGGATGAGCAGTTCTTC. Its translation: CASSFPYRTGGKDEQFF.

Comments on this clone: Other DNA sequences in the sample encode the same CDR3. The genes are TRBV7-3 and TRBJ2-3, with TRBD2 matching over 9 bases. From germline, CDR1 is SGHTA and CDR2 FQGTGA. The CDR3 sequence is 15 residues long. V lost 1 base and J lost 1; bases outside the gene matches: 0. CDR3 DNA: TGTGCCAGCAGCTTAATAGCGGGAGGCACAGATACGCAGTATTTT. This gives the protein CASSLIAGGTDTQYF. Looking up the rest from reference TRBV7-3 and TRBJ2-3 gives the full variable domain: GAGVSQTPSNKVTEKGKYVELRCDPISGHTALYWYRQSLGQGPEFLIYFQGTGAADDSGLPNDRFFAVRPEGSVSTLKIQRTERGDSAVYLCASSLIAGGTDTQYFGPGTRLTVL.

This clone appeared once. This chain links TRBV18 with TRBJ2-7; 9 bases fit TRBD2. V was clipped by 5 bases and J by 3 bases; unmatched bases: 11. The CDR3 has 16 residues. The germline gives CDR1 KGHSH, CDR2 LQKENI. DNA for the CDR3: TGTGCCAGCTCAGTAGGGCCTGCGCGGGAGGGCTACGAGCAGTACTTC. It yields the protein CASSVGPAREGYEQYF.

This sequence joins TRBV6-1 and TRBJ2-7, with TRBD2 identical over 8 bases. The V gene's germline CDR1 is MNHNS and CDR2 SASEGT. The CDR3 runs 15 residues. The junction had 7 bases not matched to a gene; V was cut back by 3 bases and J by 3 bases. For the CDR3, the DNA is TGTGCCAGCAGTGAGGTAGCGGGGTTGGGCTACGAGCAGTACTTC. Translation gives CASSEVAGLGYEQYF.

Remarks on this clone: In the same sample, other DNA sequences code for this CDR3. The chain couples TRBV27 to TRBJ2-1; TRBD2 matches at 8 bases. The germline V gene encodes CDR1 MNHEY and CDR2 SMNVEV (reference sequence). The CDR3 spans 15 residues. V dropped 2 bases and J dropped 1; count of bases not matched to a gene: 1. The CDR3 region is CASSLVAGSYNEQFF. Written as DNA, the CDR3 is TGTGCCAGCAGTTTAGTAGCGGGGTCCTACAATGAGCAGTTCTTC.

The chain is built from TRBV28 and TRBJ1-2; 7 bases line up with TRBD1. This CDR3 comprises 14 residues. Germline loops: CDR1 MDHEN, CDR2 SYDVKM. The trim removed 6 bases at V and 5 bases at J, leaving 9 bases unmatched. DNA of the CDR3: TGTGCCAGCAGCGCCGGAACAGGGGAATATGGCTACACCTTC. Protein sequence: CASSAGTGEYGYTF.

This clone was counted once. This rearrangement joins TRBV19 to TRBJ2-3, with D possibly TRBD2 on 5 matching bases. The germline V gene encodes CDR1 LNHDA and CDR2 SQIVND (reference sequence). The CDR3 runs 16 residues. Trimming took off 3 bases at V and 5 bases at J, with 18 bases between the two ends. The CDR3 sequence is CASSIFFRGSRDTQYF. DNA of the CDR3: TGTGCCAGTAGTATTTTTTTTAGAGGGAGTCGAGATACGCAGTATTTT.

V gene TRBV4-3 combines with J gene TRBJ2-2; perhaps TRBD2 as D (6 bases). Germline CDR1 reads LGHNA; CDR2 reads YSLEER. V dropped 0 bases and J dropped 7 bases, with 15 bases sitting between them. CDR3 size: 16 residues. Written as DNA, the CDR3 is TGCGCCAGCAGCCAAGACGTTCTCAACGGGGGCGGGGAGCTGTTTTTT. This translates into CASSQDVLNGGGELFF.

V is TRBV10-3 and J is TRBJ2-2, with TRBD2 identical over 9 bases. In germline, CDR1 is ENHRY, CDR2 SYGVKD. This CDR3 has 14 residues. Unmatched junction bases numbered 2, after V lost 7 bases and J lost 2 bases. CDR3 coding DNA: TGTGCCATCACCGGGACTAGCAACACCGGGGAGCTGTTTTTT. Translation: CAITGTSNTGELFF.

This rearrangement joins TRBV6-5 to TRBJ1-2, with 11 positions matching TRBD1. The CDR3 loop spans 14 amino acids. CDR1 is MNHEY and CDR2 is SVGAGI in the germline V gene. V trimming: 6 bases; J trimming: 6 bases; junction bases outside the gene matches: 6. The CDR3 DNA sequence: TGTGCCAGCAGCTTGGGACAGGGGGTCGATGGCTACACCTTC. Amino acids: CASSLGQGVDGYTF.

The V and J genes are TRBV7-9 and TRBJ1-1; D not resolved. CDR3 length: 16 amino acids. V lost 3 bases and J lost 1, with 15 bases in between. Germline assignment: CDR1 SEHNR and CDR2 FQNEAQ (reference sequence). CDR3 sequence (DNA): TGTGCCAGCAGCTTTCGGGAGGTTCGCGGGAACACTGAAGCTTTCTTT. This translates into CASSFREVRGNTEAFF.

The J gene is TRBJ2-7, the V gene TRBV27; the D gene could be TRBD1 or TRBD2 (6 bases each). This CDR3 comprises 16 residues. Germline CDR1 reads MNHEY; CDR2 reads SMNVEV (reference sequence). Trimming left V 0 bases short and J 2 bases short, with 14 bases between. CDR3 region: CASSLSSGAITYEQYF. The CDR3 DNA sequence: TGTGCCAGCAGTTTATCGTCGGGGGCCATTACCTACGAGCAGTACTTC.

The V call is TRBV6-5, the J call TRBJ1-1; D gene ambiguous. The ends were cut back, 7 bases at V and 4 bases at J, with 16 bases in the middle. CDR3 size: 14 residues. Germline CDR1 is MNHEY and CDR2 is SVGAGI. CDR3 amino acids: CASIGDGSSTEAFF. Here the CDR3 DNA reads TGTGCCAGCATAGGAGACGGATCTTCCACTGAAGCTTTCTTT.